The entry that follows covers one T cell receptor beta chain sequence. Its specificity is not known. This sample was taken from a study of T cells in localized non-small cell lung cancer. The length of the CDR3 is 18 residues. Trimming at V came to 5 bases and at J to 0 bases, leaving 10 bases not matched to a gene. Germline CDR1 reads SGHAT; CDR2 reads FQNNGV. Data came from immunoSEQ multiplex PCR; TCRdb stores just in-frame clones and leaves some out. Among tens of thousands of clones listed, approximately 89% were seen once. General observations from the study: Of the tissues analyzed, uninvolved adjacent lung showed maximal T cell clonality, greater than tumor. Sequencing was restricted to one tumor region; therefore, heterogeneity remains possible. Adjacent lung exhibited a median of approximately 50 among the 100 most abundant tumor clones.

The receptor's source is a woman aged 40-70 years with stage I lung adenocarcinoma. The chain combines TRBV11-2 with TRBJ2-6; 7 bases fit TRBD1. Source: peripheral blood, taken before any cancer treatment. CDR3 amino acids: CASSANRDSNSGANVLTF. CDR3 nucleotide sequence: TGTGCCAGCAGCGCCAACCGGGACAGCAACTCTGGGGCCAACGTCCTGACTTTC.